These T cell receptor beta chains were read from a single sample in a study of T cell responses to AZD1222 COVID-19 vaccine. Sequencing was performed with immunoSEQ multiplex PCR; in TCRdb, only in-frame clones are kept and a portion is missing. The sample carries under 200,000 clones, 94% recorded once. The material was peripheral blood, obtained on day 0 of AZD1222 vaccination. The receptors were gathered from an adult in good health. The CDR3 runs from the conserved cysteine through the conserved F or W. Expanded clones are given a class, and other clones once, few, many or no size at all.

size | J | V | CDR3
NA | TRBJ2-1 | TRBV4-1 | CASSQDGAGLTYNEQFF
NA | TRBJ1-1 | TRBV7-8 | CASRKNTEAFF
NA | TRBJ2-5 | TRBV7-6 | CASSSQSLIKETQYF
NA | TRBJ2-7 | TRBV28 | CASTSGSPHEQYF
NA | TRBJ2-1 | TRBV7-8 | CASSPGTSGWEQFF
NA | TRBJ1-5 | TRBV7-8 | CASSRPGWGFPQHF
NA | TRBJ2-7 | TRBV29-1 | CSVEVTAYEQYF
NA | TRBJ2-1 | TRBV7-9 | CASSLADYNEQFF
NA | TRBJ2-5 | TRBV27 | CASSRLDTQETQYF
NA | TRBJ1-6 | TRBV6-5 | CASSYRGQGDSPLHF
NA | TRBJ2-3 | TRBV12-1 | CASSFRVTRGTDTQYF
NA | TRBJ2-1 | TRBV19 | CASSIGYTLGQFF
NA | TRBJ2-1 | TRBV2 | CASSEFPQLTTNNEQFF
NA | TRBJ2-1 | TRBV20-1 | CSATSNEQFF
NA | TRBJ1-2 | TRBV29-1 | CSVGDRVGYTF
NA | TRBJ2-7 | TRBV4-2 | CASSRLLAGAYEQYF
NA | TRBJ2-5 | TRBV28 | CASSVSQGATQETQYF
NA | TRBJ2-7 | TRBV7-2 | CASSSTPGGEQYF
few | TRBJ2-5 | TRBV19 | CASSPLAGGVETQYF
NA | TRBJ1-2 | TRBV28 | CASSLNRVNYGYTF
once | TRBJ1-2 | TRBV12-5 | CASGLVLGDEKNYGYTF
NA | TRBJ2-7 | TRBV11-3 | CASSLDPIRSDYHYEQYF
NA | TRBJ1-1 | TRBV6-2/TRBV6-3 | CASSYSFTLNTEAFF
once | TRBJ2-3 | TRBV11-3 | CASSVSRGTDTQYF
NA | TRBJ2-7 | TRBV12-3/TRBV12-4 | CASSYAGAYEQYF
NA | TRBJ1-5 | TRBV5-1 | CASSSLAGQPQHF
NA | TRBJ1-2 | TRBV27 | CASSLKGTGDWGGYTF
NA | TRBJ2-7 | TRBV5-4 | CASSLQGSYEQYF
NA | TRBJ1-1 | TRBV18 | CASSPRRQGVGVTEAFF
once | TRBJ2-1 | TRBV11-3 | CASSLVGGRGYNEQFF
NA | TRBJ2-7 | TRBV5-1 | CASSPGLAPPEQYF
NA | TRBJ2-1 | TRBV6-2/TRBV6-3 | CASSYSGGSYNEQFF
NA | TRBJ2-7 | TRBV10-1 | CASSEGAGGPYEQYF
NA | TRBJ2-7 | TRBV11-2 | CASSTHRGSGYEQYF
once | TRBJ1-3 | TRBV4-1 | CASSQQGDSGYAGNTIYF
NA | TRBJ1-2 | TRBV30 | CAWNRVTGGGYTF
NA | TRBJ2-3 | TRBV12-5 | CASGLAAYTDTQYF
once | TRBJ2-7 | TRBV10-2 | CASRSPQGAAYEQYF
NA | TRBJ1-1 | TRBV7-2 | CASSAWTGSMNTEAFF
NA | TRBJ2-3 | TRBV7-3 | CASSSAPSGRIDSSTDTQYF
NA | TRBJ2-1 | TRBV7-8 | CASSPWTGGGNEQFF
NA | TRBJ2-2 | TRBV7-3 | CASSFQAANTGELFF
NA | TRBJ1-2 | TRBV19 | CASSMGTGVNYGYTF
NA | TRBJ1-6 | TRBV20-1 | CSASLHMGQDNSPLHF
NA | TRBJ2-3 | TRBV5-1 | CASSLGGGGDTQYF
NA | TRBJ1-2 | TRBV29-1 | CSVQGGNYGYTF
NA | TRBJ1-3 | TRBV6-6 | CASRLSSGNTIYF
NA | TRBJ1-2 | TRBV28 | CASRNRGDGYTF
NA | TRBJ1-5 | TRBV19 | CATTNGRSNQPQHF
NA | TRBJ2-4 | TRBV5-4 | CASSSVGQGENIQYF
NA | TRBJ2-1 | TRBV5-6 | CASNKLITIRQDDEQFF
NA | TRBJ2-5 | TRBV5-8 | CASSLYTSGSSLQETQYF
NA | TRBJ2-2 | TRBV24-1 | CATAKYREWTGELFF
once | TRBJ2-1 | TRBV24-1 | CATSDPQGIYNEQFF
NA | TRBJ1-5 | TRBV10-3 | CAISELRFGGNQPQHF
once | TRBJ1-2 | TRBV6-5 | CASRREEANYGYTF
NA | TRBJ1-6 | TRBV3-1/TRBV3-2 | CASSLRDSPLHF
NA | TRBJ2-4 | TRBV6-1 | CASSEVAGNKNIQYF
NA | TRBJ2-2 | TRBV6-1 | CASSERDTGELFF